The 3 T cell receptor beta chains below come from one sample, sequenced in a study of T cell repertoires in cytomegalovirus infection. No cognate antigen is known for these TCRs. TCRdb redid the calling of the reads with MiXCR, one entry per CDR3 protein. The sample has about 830,000 distinct CDR3 sequences, roughly 33% seen once; the top ten hold roughly an eighth. Here the sequenced sample was cultured CD8+ T cells from PBMCs, taken from culture after CMV antigen stimulation. Receptors originate from a human donor in good health (CMV status not recorded). Some clones in this sample may be carry-over from other donors' samples.

This clonotype was counted at least ten times. The J gene is TRBJ1-1, the V gene TRBV7-6; D is uncertain. Trimming left V 1 base short and J 7 bases short, with 16 bases between. Germline loops: CDR1 SGHVS, CDR2 FNYEAQ. The CDR3 contains 15 residues. CDR3 amino acids: CASSLVTGSAVEAFF. The CDR3 DNA reads TGTGCCAGCAGCTTAGTTACCGGGTCCGCGGTTGAAGCTTTCTTT.

The chain joins TRBV15 to TRBJ2-2, with D perhaps matching TRBD2 (6 bases). This CDR3 region has 15 residues. Trimming pared 6 bases from V and 5 bases from J, leaving 16 bases between. The germline V gene has CDR1 LNHNV and CDR2 YYDKDF (reference sequence). This CDR3 reads CATRWEGRGTGELFF. The CDR3 DNA follows: TGTGCCACCAGGTGGGAAGGGCGGGGAACCGGGGAGCTGTTTTTT.

The chain has TRBV4-3 and TRBJ2-7; D may be TRBD2 (6 bases). Per germline, CDR1 LGHNA and CDR2 YSLEER. There are 14 residues in the CDR3. V was pared by 0 bases and J by 3 bases, with 9 bases between. The CDR3 nucleotides read TGCGCCAGCAGCCAAGATGTGGGGGGCTACGAGCAGTACGTC. This sequence encodes CASSQDVGGYEQYV.